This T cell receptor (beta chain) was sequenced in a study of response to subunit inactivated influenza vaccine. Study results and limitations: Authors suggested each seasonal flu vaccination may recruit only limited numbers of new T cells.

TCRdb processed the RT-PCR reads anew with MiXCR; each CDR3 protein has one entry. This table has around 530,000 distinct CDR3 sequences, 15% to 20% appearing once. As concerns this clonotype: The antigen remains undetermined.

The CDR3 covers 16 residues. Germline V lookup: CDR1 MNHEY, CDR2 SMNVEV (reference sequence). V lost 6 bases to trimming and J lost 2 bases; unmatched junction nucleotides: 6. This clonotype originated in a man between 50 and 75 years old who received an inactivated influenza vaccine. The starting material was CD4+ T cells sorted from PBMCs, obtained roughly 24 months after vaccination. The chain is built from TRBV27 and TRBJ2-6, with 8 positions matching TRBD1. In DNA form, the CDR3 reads TGTGCCAGCAGCAACACAGGGGGAGCTGGGGCCAACGTCCTGACTTTC. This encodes CASSNTGGAGANVLTF.